This TCR beta chain came from a study of cytomegalovirus exposure and HLA in healthy donors. The PCR contained 60 Vbeta and 13 Jbeta primers. Method: immunoSEQ multiplex PCR; TCRdb's copy keeps in-frame clones and lacks some. Among 75,000 to 95,000 clones listed, around 85% were seen once. In germline, CDR1 is SQVTM, CDR2 ANQGSEA. V dropped 4 bases and J dropped 0; count of bases not matched to a gene: 7. CDR3 size: 16 residues. The specimen was PBMCs. This receptor was taken from a man between 18 and 35 years old in good health and CMV-seronegative. This chain links TRBV29-1 with TRBJ2-7; 12 nucleotides agree with TRBD2. The CDR3 coding sequence is TGCAGCGTTGTGCTAGCGGGAGGGCCCCACTCCTACGAGCAGTACTTC. Translating gives CSVVLAGGPHSYEQYF.